This entry describes one TCR beta chain. Its target is not known. This PCR relied on a set of 60 Vbeta primers and 13 Jbeta primers. Clones were sequenced by immunoSEQ multiplex PCR, and TCRdb holds only the in-frame ones, with some missing. The repertoire holds about 55,000 clones, around 50% seen once, with over 9.5% in the top ten. This specimen comes from a study of cytomegalovirus exposure and HLA in healthy donors. Germline trimming cut 3 bases from V and 0 bases from J; bases unmatched to any gene: 1. Germline loops: CDR1 SGHTA, CDR2 FQGTGA. CDR3 length: 14 amino acids. Overall study findings and caveats: Confirmation in vitro established that a few CMV-associated chains were specific for CMV antigens.

The V call is TRBV7-3, the J call TRBJ2-5, with 7 positions matching TRBD2. The TCR comes from a human donor in good health. Sequencing was performed on PBMCs. In DNA form, the CDR3 reads TGTGCCAGCAGCTTCGGGGGGAACCAAGAGACCCAGTACTTC. Translated, it gives CASSFGGNQETQYF.